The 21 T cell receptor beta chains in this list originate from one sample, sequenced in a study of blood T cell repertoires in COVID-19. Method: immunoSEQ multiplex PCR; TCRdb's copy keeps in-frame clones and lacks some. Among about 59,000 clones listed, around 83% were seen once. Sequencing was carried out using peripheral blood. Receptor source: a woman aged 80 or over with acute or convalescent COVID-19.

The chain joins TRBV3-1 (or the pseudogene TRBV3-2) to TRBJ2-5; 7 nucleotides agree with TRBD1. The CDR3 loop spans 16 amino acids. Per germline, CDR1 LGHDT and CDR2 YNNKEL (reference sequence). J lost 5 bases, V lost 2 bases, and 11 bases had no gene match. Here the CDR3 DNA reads TGTGCCAGCAGCCAAAGGCTCGCCAGGGGGATGGAGACCCAGTACTTC. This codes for CASSQRLARGMETQYF.

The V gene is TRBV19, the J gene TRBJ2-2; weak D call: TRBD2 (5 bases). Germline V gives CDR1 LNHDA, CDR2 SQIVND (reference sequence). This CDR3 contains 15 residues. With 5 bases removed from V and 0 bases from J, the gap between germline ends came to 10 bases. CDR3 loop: CASSGGLSNTGELFF. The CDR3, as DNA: TGTGCCAGTAGTGGAGGCCTGTCGAACACCGGGGAGCTGTTTTTT. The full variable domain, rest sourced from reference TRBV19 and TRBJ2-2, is DGGITQSPKYLFRKEGQNVTLSCEQNLNHDAMYWYRQDPGQGLRLIYYSQIVNDFQKGDIAEGYSVSREKKESFPLTVTSAQKNPTAFYLCASSGGLSNTGELFFGEGSRLTVL.

CDR3 sequence reads: CASSWRLGTGLSQRDTIYF. CDR3 sequence (DNA): TGTGCCAGCAGCTGGCGACTCGGGACAGGGTTAAGTCAGCGGGACACCATATATTTT. This sequence joins TRBV7-2 and TRBJ1-3; 9 bases are a match to TRBD1. The CDR3 loop spans 19 amino acids. Unmatched junction bases numbered 21, after V lost 4 bases and J lost 8 bases. CDR1 and CDR2 from the germline V gene are SGHTA and FQGNSA.

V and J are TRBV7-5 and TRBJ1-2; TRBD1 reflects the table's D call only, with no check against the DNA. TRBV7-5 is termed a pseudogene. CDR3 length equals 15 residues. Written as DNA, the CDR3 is TGTGCGCCGCCGGGACAGACGGTGTGGGGCTATGGCTACACCTTC. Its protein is CAPPGQTVWGYGYTF.

CDR3 sequence (DNA): TGTGCCAGCAGCCCCCCCGGCGGGCACACTGAAGCTTTCTTT. Amino acid sequence: CASSPPGGHTEAFF. The J gene is TRBJ1-1, the V gene TRBV4-2; no clear D. The CDR3 runs 14 residues. CDR1 LGHNA and CDR2 YNFKEQ come from the germline V gene. Trimming took 4 bases from V and 3 from J, leaving 12 bases between them.

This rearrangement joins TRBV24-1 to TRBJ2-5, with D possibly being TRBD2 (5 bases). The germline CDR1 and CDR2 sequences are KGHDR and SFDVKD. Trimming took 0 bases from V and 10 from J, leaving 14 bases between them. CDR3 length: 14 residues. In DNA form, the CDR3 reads TGTGCCACCAGTGATTTGCGCGTTGTAGAGGGCCAGTACTTC. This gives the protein CATSDLRVVEGQYF.

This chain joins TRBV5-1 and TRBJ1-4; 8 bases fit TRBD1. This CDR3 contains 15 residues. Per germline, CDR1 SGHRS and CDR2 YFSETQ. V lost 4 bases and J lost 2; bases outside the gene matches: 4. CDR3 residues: CASSPTGATNEKLFF. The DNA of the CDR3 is TGCGCCAGCAGCCCGACAGGGGCGACTAATGAAAAACTGTTTTTT. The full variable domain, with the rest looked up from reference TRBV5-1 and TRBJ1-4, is KAGVTQTPRYLIKTRGQQVTLSCSPISGHRSVSWYQQTPGQGLQFLFEYFSETQRNKGNFPGRFSGRQFSNSRSEMNVSTLELGDSALYLCASSPTGATNEKLFFGSGTQLSVL.

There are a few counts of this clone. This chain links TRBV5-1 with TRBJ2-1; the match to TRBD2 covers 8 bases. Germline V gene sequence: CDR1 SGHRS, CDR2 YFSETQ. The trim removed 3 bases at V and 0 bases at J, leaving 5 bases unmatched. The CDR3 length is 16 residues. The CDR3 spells CASSSLAVSSYNEQFF. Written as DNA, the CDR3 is TGCGCCAGCAGCTCACTAGCGGTCAGCTCCTACAATGAGCAGTTCTTC.

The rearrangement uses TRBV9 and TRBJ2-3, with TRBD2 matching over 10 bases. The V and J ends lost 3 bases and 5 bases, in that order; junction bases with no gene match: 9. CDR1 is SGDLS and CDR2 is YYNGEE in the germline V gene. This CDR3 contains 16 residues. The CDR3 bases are TGTGCCAGCAGCGATTCAGCTAGCGGGAGTAGAGATACGCAGTATTTT. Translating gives CASSDSASGSRDTQYF.

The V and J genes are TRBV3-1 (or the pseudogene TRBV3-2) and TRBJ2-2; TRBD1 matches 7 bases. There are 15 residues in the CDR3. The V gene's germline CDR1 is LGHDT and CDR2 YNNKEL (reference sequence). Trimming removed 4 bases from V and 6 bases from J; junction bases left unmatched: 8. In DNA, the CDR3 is TGTGCCAGCAGCCGCGACAGGGTTCGGGCCGGGGAGCTGTTTTTT. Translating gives CASSRDRVRAGELFF.

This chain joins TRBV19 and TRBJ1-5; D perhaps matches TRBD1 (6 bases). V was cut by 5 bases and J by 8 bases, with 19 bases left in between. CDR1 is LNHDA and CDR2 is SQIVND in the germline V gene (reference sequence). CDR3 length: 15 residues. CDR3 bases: TGTGCCAGTAGTGTGTTACCGGCAAACAGGGAGCCCCAGCATTTT. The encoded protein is CASSVLPANREPQHF. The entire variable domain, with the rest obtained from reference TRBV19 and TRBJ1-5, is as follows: DGGITQSPKYLFRKEGQNVTLSCEQNLNHDAMYWYRQDPGQGLRLIYYSQIVNDFQKGDIAEGYSVSREKKESFPLTVTSAQKNPTAFYLCASSVLPANREPQHFGDGTRLSIL.

CDR3 nucleotide sequence: TGTGCCCGTCGGGTCTTCGGGACCGGGGAGCTGTTTTTT. Protein sequence: CARRVFGTGELFF. V gene TRBV12-3 or TRBV12-4 combines with J gene TRBJ2-2; D is uncertain. The V end was cut by 11 bases, the J end by 5 bases, with 15 bases between. CDR3 length: 13 amino acids.

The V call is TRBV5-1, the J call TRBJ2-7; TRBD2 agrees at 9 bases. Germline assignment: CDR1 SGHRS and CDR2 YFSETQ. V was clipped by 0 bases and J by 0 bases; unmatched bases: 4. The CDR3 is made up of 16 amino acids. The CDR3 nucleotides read TGCGCCAGCAGCTTGGAAGTAGCGGGGGTCTCCTACGAGCAGTACTTC. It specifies CASSLEVAGVSYEQYF.

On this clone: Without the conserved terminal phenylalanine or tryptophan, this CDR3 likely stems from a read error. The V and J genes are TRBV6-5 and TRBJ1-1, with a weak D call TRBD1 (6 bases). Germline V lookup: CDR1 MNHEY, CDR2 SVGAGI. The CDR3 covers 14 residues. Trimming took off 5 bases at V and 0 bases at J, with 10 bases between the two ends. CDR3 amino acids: CASSRQVLNTEAFS. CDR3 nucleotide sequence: TGTGCCAGCAGTAGACAGGTCCTGAACACTGAAGCTTTCTCT.

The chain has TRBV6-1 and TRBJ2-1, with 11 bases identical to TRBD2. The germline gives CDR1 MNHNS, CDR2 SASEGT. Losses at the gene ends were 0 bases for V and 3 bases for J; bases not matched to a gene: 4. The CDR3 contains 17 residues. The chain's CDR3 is CASSEALAGVFYNEQFF. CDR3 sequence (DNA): TGTGCCAGCAGTGAAGCACTAGCGGGAGTGTTCTACAATGAGCAGTTCTTC.

This chain's CDR3 is CASSSGQGRETQYF. The CDR3 DNA follows: TGCGCCAGCAGCTCAGGACAGGGTCGGGAGACCCAGTACTTC. The V call is TRBV5-1, the J call TRBJ2-5; TRBD1 agrees at 8 bases. The germline gives CDR1 SGHRS, CDR2 YFSETQ. Trimming cost V 3 bases and J 5 bases; bases outside gene matches: 6. The CDR3 runs to 14 residues.

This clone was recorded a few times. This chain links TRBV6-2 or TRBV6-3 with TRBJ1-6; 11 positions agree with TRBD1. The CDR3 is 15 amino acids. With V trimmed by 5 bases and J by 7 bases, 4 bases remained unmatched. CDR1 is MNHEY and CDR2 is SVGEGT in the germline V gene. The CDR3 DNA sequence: TGTGCCAGCAGTGACCGGACAGGGGGCAATTCACCCCTCCACTTT. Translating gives CASSDRTGGNSPLHF.

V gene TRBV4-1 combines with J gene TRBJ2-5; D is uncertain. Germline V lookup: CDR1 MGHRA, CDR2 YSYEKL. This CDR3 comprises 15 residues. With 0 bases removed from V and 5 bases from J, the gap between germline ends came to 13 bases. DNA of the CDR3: TGCGCCAGCAGCCAAGATTCCGGGTTCGCGGAGACCCAGTACTTC. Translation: CASSQDSGFAETQYF.

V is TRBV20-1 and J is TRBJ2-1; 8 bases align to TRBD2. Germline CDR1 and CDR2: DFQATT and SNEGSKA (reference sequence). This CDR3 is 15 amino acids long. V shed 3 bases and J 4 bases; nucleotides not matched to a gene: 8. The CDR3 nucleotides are TGCAGTGCTAGTTATATAGCGGGGCCTTACAATGAGCAGTTCTTC. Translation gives CSASYIAGPYNEQFF.

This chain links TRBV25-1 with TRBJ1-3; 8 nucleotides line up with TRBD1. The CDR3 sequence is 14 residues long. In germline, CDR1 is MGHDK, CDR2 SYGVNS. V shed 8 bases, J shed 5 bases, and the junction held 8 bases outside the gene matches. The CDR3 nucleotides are TGTGCCAGCCAGGCAGGGGGCGACCGAAACACCATATATTTT. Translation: CASQAGGDRNTIYF.

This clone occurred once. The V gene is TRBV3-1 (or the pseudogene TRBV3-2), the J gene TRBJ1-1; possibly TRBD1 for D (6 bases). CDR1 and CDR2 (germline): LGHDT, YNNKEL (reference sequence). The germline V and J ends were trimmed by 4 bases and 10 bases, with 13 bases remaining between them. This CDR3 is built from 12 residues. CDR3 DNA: TGTGCCAGCAGCCGAGATGGGGGCAGAGCTTTCTTT. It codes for CASSRDGGRAFF.